One and the same sample provided the 28 T cell receptor beta chains below, sequenced in a study of T cells after yellow fever vaccination. TCRdb reprocessed the 5' RACE reads with MiXCR, giving one entry per CDR3 protein. The sample consists of 230,000 or so distinct CDR3 sequences, around 3.5% of them appearing once. The source material was PBMCs, sampled 15 days after the yellow fever booster vaccination. The receptors originated from a man in his late teens or twenties who received the YFV17D yellow fever vaccine.

V and J are TRBV19 and TRBJ1-3; 8 bases line up with TRBD1. CDR3 size: 16 residues. Germline CDR1 and CDR2: LNHDA and SQIVND (reference sequence). Unmatched junction bases numbered 9, after V lost 6 bases and J lost 2 bases. The CDR3 sequence is CASSHLRGQAGNTIYF. The CDR3 coding sequence is TGTGCCAGTAGCCACCTCAGGGGACAGGCTGGAAACACCATATATTTT.

This clonotype has a count of ten or more. J is TRBJ2-1 and V is TRBV5-1; 7 bases align to TRBD2. V was clipped by 3 bases and J by 6 bases; unmatched bases: 9. In germline, CDR1 is SGHRS, CDR2 YFSETQ. CDR3 size: 15 residues. The CDR3 DNA is TGCGCCAGCAGCTCGGCCTCCGGGGGGTTCAATGAGCAGTTCTTC. Protein product: CASSSASGGFNEQFF.

This clonotype came up many times. The gene calls are TRBV7-9 and TRBJ2-1; D might be TRBD1 or TRBD2, each matching 5 bases. Germline V lookup: CDR1 SEHNR, CDR2 FQNEAQ (reference sequence). This CDR3 has 12 amino acids. The germline V and J ends were trimmed by 5 bases and 7 bases, with 9 bases remaining between them. DNA for the CDR3: TGTGCCAGCAGCCCCGAGGGGAATGAGCAGTTCTTC. This translates into CASSPEGNEQFF.

This clonotype was picked up a small number of times. V is TRBV20-1 and J is TRBJ1-2; 8 bases are a match to TRBD1. The CDR3 runs to 14 residues. Germline CDR1 is DFQATT and CDR2 is SNEGSKA (reference sequence). The trim removed 4 bases at V and 0 bases at J, leaving 4 bases unmatched. CDR3 loop: CSAIRQGSNYGYTF. Here the CDR3 DNA reads TGCAGTGCTATTCGACAGGGGTCTAACTATGGCTACACCTTC.

This clonotype has at least ten counts. The chain has TRBV29-1 and TRBJ1-1, with D unclear. Between the trimmed V and J ends, which lost 6 bases and 1 base, there was a span of 12 bases. Germline V CDR1 and CDR2: SQVTM, ANQGSEA. There are 13 residues in the CDR3. CDR3 DNA: TGCAGCGTCTTTTTACCACCGAACACTGAAGCTTTCTTT. Translated, it gives CSVFLPPNTEAFF.

Ten or more counts support this clonotype. CDR3 bases: TGTGCCACCAGCAGAGGGACAGGGTTGGGTCAGCCCCAGCATTTT. It codes for CATSRGTGLGQPQHF. The V and J genes are TRBV15 and TRBJ1-5; 8 nucleotides line up with TRBD1. CDR1 is LNHNV and CDR2 is YYDKDF in the germline V gene (reference sequence). This CDR3 contains 15 residues. Trimming cost V 1 base and J 6 bases; bases outside gene matches: 5.

This clonotype was seen at least ten times. The chain joins TRBV4-1 to TRBJ1-1; D remains unclear. The CDR3 runs to 13 residues. V lost 4 bases to trimming and J lost 4 bases, with 10 bases between them. Germline CDR1 is MGHRA and CDR2 is YSYEKL. CDR3 DNA sequence: TGCGCCAGCAGCCCCCGGGAGGTCACTGAAGCTTTCTTT. Residues: CASSPREVTEAFF.

This clonotype was counted ten times or more. V usage is TRBV6-5 and J usage is TRBJ2-5, with 7 nucleotides matching TRBD2. V trimming: 8 bases; J trimming: 3 bases; junction bases outside the gene matches: 3. This CDR3 contains 12 residues. Germline CDR1 MNHEY, CDR2 SVGAGI. As DNA, the CDR3 is TGTGCCAGCGGGACTATGAAAGAGACCCAGTACTTC. Residues: CASGTMKETQYF.

This clonotype was picked up a small number of times. The chain recombines TRBV19 with TRBJ2-4; a possible D gene is TRBD1 (6 bases). This CDR3 comprises 14 residues. Looked up from germline, CDR1 is LNHDA and CDR2 is SQIVND (reference sequence). Trimming cost V 5 bases and J 1 base, with 9 bases left between them. The CDR3 sequence: CASSRQGAKNIQYF. CDR3 in DNA: TGTGCCAGTAGTCGGCAGGGGGCCAAAAACATTCAGTACTTC.

This clonotype was seen repeatedly, ten times or more. The genes are TRBV7-8 and TRBJ2-7, with 8 bases lining up with TRBD1. The length of the CDR3 is 15 residues. In germline, CDR1 is SGHVS, CDR2 FQNEAQ. V gave up 4 bases and J gave up 2 bases; unmatched junction bases: 7. CDR3 loop: CASSSAGGLPYEQYF. The DNA for the CDR3 is TGTGCCAGCAGCTCTGCAGGGGGCCTCCCCTACGAGCAGTACTTC.

This clonotype has a count of ten or more. The V call is TRBV29-1, the J call TRBJ2-1; TRBD2 matches 9 bases. CDR1 is SQVTM, CDR2 ANQGSEA, per germline. This CDR3 is 17 amino acids long. V lost 0 bases and J lost 0; bases outside the gene matches: 6. CDR3 coding DNA: TGCAGCGTTGAAGATGCGGGGGGGTCGAGCTCCTACAATGAGCAGTTCTTC. It is translated as CSVEDAGGSSSYNEQFF.

This clonotype was counted at least ten times. The chain is built from TRBV20-1 and TRBJ1-5; D gene ambiguous. Germline lookup yields CDR1 DFQATT and CDR2 SNEGSKA (reference sequence). Trimming left V 6 bases short and J 3 bases short, with 12 bases between. This CDR3 is built from 13 residues. CDR3: CSAWTADNQPQHF. For the CDR3, the DNA is TGCAGTGCGTGGACCGCTGACAATCAGCCCCAGCATTTT.

The table lists this clonotype with many counts. The chain employs TRBV15 and TRBJ1-5, with D possibly TRBD1 on 6 matching bases. Trimming left V 5 bases short and J 7 bases short, with 12 bases between. This CDR3 has 13 residues. Germline CDR1 is LNHNV and CDR2 is YYDKDF (reference sequence). CDR3 coding DNA: TGTGCCACCAGCGGGGGGCAGAACCAGCCCCAGCATTTT. As protein: CATSGGQNQPQHF. Full variable domain (missing parts from reference TRBV15 and TRBJ1-5): DAMVIQNPRYQVTQFGKPVTLSCSQTLNHNVMYWYQQKSSQAPKLLFHYYDKDFNNEADTPDNFQSRRPNTSFCFLDIRSPGLGDTAMYLCATSGGQNQPQHFGDGTRLSIL.

This clonotype was seen at least ten times. The chain is built from TRBV7-2 and TRBJ2-5; 7 nucleotides line up with TRBD1. CDR1 is SGHTA and CDR2 is FQGNSA in the germline V gene. The CDR3 runs to 14 residues. With 8 bases clipped from V and 5 bases from J, the junction kept 11 bases outside the gene matches. The CDR3 spells CASSPGQLRETQYF. For the CDR3, the DNA is TGTGCCAGCTCCCCGGGACAGCTGAGGGAGACCCAGTACTTC.

This clonotype has at least ten counts. The chain is built from TRBV5-1 and TRBJ2-2; D is perhaps TRBD2 (6 bases). V shed 5 bases and J shed 2 bases, with 16 bases lying between them. CDR1 is SGHRS, CDR2 YFSETQ, per germline. The CDR3 loop spans 16 amino acids. The CDR3 DNA sequence: TGCGCCAGCAGTGGGACTCCACAAGCTAACACCGGGGAGCTGTTTTTT. This gives the protein CASSGTPQANTGELFF.

In this sample, this clonotype turned up many times. This rearrangement joins TRBV12-3 or TRBV12-4 to TRBJ2-3; TRBD2 agrees at 8 bases. V shed 5 bases and J 6 bases; nucleotides not matched to a gene: 10. The CDR3 covers 15 residues. The CDR3: CASSPSGPAIDTQYF. DNA of the CDR3: TGTGCCAGCAGTCCTAGCGGGCCTGCTATCGATACGCAGTATTTT.

This clonotype came up a few times. The V gene is TRBV7-2, the J gene TRBJ1-2; 8 nucleotides agree with TRBD1. CDR3 size: 15 residues. Trimming cost V 5 bases and J 7 bases; bases outside gene matches: 12. Germline V gene data show CDR1 as SGHTA and CDR2 as FQGNSA. CDR3 residues: CASSPLVGGTGGYTF. In nucleotides, the CDR3 is TGTGCCAGCAGCCCCCTCGTCGGTGGGACAGGTGGCTACACCTTC.

This clonotype appeared a few times. The chain joins TRBV13 to TRBJ2-3; D not resolved. The CDR3 totals 13 residues. The V gene's germline CDR1 is PRHDT and CDR2 FYEKMQ (reference sequence). The ends were cut back, 3 bases at V and 3 bases at J, with 7 bases in the middle. In nucleotides, the CDR3 is TGTGCCAGCAGCTTTACCTATACAGATACGCAGTATTTT. Translation: CASSFTYTDTQYF.

The table lists this clonotype with many counts. This chain uses TRBV20-1 with TRBJ2-5; the D gene could be TRBD1 or TRBD2 (5 bases each). V was cut by 6 bases and J by 2 bases, with 16 bases left in between. The germline CDR1 and CDR2 sequences are DFQATT and SNEGSKA (reference sequence). CDR3 length: 14 residues. CDR3 residues: CSAPEGRLQETQYF. The CDR3 nucleotides read TGCAGTGCCCCAGAGGGGCGGTTGCAAGAGACCCAGTACTTC.

This clonotype was picked up many times. This chain uses TRBV9 with TRBJ1-5; no clear D. V lost 3 bases and J lost 4, with 8 bases in between. From germline, CDR1 is SGDLS and CDR2 YYNGEE. The CDR3 loop spans 13 amino acids. The CDR3 spells CASSAAMNQPQHF. The DNA of the CDR3 is TGTGCCAGCAGCGCTGCCATGAATCAGCCCCAGCATTTT.

This clonotype appeared a few times. The chain is built from TRBV20-1 and TRBJ1-2; D is possibly TRBD1 (5 bases). The CDR3 length is 11 residues. V dropped 4 bases and J dropped 7 bases, with 10 bases sitting between them. CDR1 is DFQATT and CDR2 is SNEGSKA in the germline V gene (reference sequence). CDR3 sequence reads: CSATGSGGYTF. CDR3 nucleotides: TGCAGTGCTACAGGGTCGGGTGGCTACACCTTC.

The J gene is TRBJ2-7, the V gene TRBV19; TRBD1 matches at 8 bases. CDR1 LNHDA and CDR2 SQIVND come from the germline V gene (reference sequence). The CDR3 spans 16 residues. V lost 6 bases to trimming and J lost 1 base; unmatched junction nucleotides: 11. The CDR3 protein is CASSPTRDRPSYEQYF. The CDR3 DNA reads TGTGCCAGTAGCCCGACCCGGGACAGGCCGTCCTACGAGCAGTACTTC.

This clonotype was detected ten times or more. The chain joins TRBV7-2 to TRBJ1-1; no definite D call. V was clipped by 1 base and J by 11 bases, with 14 bases between them. The CDR3 contains 13 residues. Looked up from germline, CDR1 is SGHTA and CDR2 is FQGNSA. This CDR3 is CASSLEVSSSAFF. CDR3 bases: TGTGCCAGCAGCTTAGAAGTCTCGTCGTCGGCTTTCTTT.

This clonotype was counted ten times or more. The chain uses TRBV6-2 or TRBV6-3 and TRBJ2-7; TRBD2 is a possible D gene (6 bases). The CDR3 consists of 13 residues. CDR1 is MNHEY and CDR2 is SVGEGT in the germline V gene. The V and J ends lost 5 bases and 0 bases respectively, with 8 bases between them. This CDR3 reads CASSAGGSYEQYF. CDR3 DNA: TGTGCCAGCAGTGCCGGGGGCTCCTACGAGCAGTACTTC.

In this sample, this clonotype turned up many times. The chain links TRBV5-6 to TRBJ2-1; the D is unclear. The CDR3 contains 12 residues. V gave up 2 bases and J gave up 8 bases, with 8 bases separating them. CDR1 and CDR2 (germline): SGHDT, YYEEEE. The CDR3 loop reads CASSFKIDEQFF. In DNA form, the CDR3 reads TGTGCCAGCAGCTTCAAGATCGATGAGCAGTTCTTC.

This clonotype was detected a few times. This sequence joins TRBV7-9 and TRBJ2-2; either TRBD1 or TRBD2 may fit D (5 bases each). Between the trimmed V and J ends, which lost 6 bases and 1 base, there was a span of 15 bases. Per the germline V gene, CDR1 is SEHNR and CDR2 is FQNEAQ (reference sequence). The CDR3 covers 16 residues. This CDR3 is CASRPAGAWNTGELFF. The CDR3, as DNA: TGTGCCAGCAGGCCTGCCGGGGCTTGGAACACCGGGGAGCTGTTTTTT.

This clonotype was counted many times. The chain uses TRBV4-2 and TRBJ2-6; D gene uncertain. Trimming left V 4 bases short and J 3 bases short, with 10 bases between. The CDR3 has 15 residues. Germline assignment: CDR1 LGHNA and CDR2 YNFKEQ. Here the CDR3 reads CASSRSLIGANVLTF. In DNA form, the CDR3 reads TGTGCCAGCAGCCGGTCGTTGATTGGGGCCAACGTCCTGACTTTC.

About this clonotype itself: A clone one base away is much larger, so this may be a read error. The chain has TRBV6-2 or TRBV6-3 and TRBJ2-7; D gene ambiguous. This CDR3 has 14 amino acids. Germline assignment: CDR1 MNHEY and CDR2 SVGEGT. The CDR3 sequence is CASCQVGYSYEEYF. CDR3 in DNA: TGTGCCAGCTGTCAGGTGGGCTACTCCTACGAGGAGTACTTC.